The 8 T cell receptor beta chains in this list originate from one sample, sequenced in a study of blood T cell repertoires in COVID-19. The method was immunoSEQ multiplex PCR; TCRdb's version includes in-frame clones alone and lacks a portion of them. The data contain 130,000 or so clones, over 65% of them singletons. Sequencing was carried out using peripheral blood. These receptors all stem from a man aged 50 to 60 with acute or convalescent COVID-19.

This chain joins TRBV30 and TRBJ1-1; D is uncertain. V gave up 3 bases and J gave up 1 base, with 9 bases separating them. The germline V gene encodes CDR1 GTSNPN and CDR2 SVGIG (reference sequence). The CDR3 is 13 amino acids. The CDR3 sequence: CAWRPTRNTEAFF. CDR3 nucleotide sequence: TGTGCCTGGAGGCCAACACGGAACACTGAAGCTTTCTTT.

The gene calls are TRBV18 and TRBJ2-7, with D possibly TRBD1 on 6 matching bases. Trimming took 2 bases from V and 5 from J, leaving 10 bases between them. The germline V gene has CDR1 KGHSH and CDR2 LQKENI. This CDR3 is 13 amino acids long. The CDR3 DNA reads as TGTGCCAGCTCACCAACCAGGGGTCACGAGCAGTACTTC. Its translation is CASSPTRGHEQYF.

In this sample, this clone turned up many times. This chain links TRBV30 with TRBJ2-1; tentative D call: TRBD1 (6 bases). Looked up from germline, CDR1 is GTSNPN and CDR2 is SVGIG (reference sequence). Trimming pared 5 bases from V and 3 bases from J, leaving 11 bases between. The CDR3 runs 13 residues. DNA of the CDR3: TGTGCCTGGGGGAAGGACAGCTACAATGAGCAGTTCTTC. Translation gives CAWGKDSYNEQFF. Based on the CDR3 plus reference TRBV30 and TRBJ2-1, the full variable domain is SQTIHQWPATLVQPVGSPLSLECTVEGTSNPNLYWYRQAAGRGLQLLFYSVGIGQISSEVPQNLSASRPQDRQFILSSKKLLLSDSGFYLCAWGKDSYNEQFFGPGTRLTVL.

This clone was detected a few times. The rearrangement links TRBV6-6 to TRBJ2-7; 7 bases agree with TRBD2. CDR3 length: 15 amino acids. The V and J ends lost 5 bases and 2 bases, in that order; junction bases with no gene match: 9. In germline, CDR1 is MNHNY, CDR2 SVGAGI (reference sequence). The DNA of the CDR3 is TGTGCCAGCAGTCCCGCGGGGGAACCTCCCTACGAGCAGTACGTC. Its translation is CASSPAGEPPYEQYV.

The V and J genes are TRBV7-3 and TRBJ2-1, with 7 bases that match TRBD1. The CDR3 contains 16 residues. With V trimmed by 5 bases and J by 3 bases, 10 bases remained unmatched. CDR1 and CDR2 (germline): SGHTA, FQGTGA. CDR3 nucleotides: TGTGCCAGCAGCCGAGAAACAGGGGTACTCTACAATGAGCAGTTCTTC. Amino acid sequence: CASSRETGVLYNEQFF. Variable domain in full (rest from reference TRBV7-3 and TRBJ2-1): GAGVSQTPSNKVTEKGKYVELRCDPISGHTALYWYRQSLGQGPEFLIYFQGTGAADDSGLPNDRFFAVRPEGSVSTLKIQRTERGDSAVYLCASSRETGVLYNEQFFGPGTRLTVL.

This clone has just one count. CDR3 residues: CASSILAGGTAGEQFF. The CDR3 region has the DNA TGCGCCAGCAGCATCTTAGCGGGGGGGACGGCCGGTGAGCAGTTCTTC. The J gene is TRBJ2-1, the V gene TRBV5-1, with 11 bases that match TRBD2. Germline V gene sequence: CDR1 SGHRS, CDR2 YFSETQ. The CDR3 sequence is 16 residues long. V gave up 4 bases and J gave up 9 bases; unmatched junction bases: 12.

The CDR3 coding sequence is TGTGCCAGCAGCTTGACAGGGGGCGATGAAAAACTGTTTTTT. Encoded protein: CASSLTGGDEKLFF. The chain has TRBV5-4 and TRBJ1-4; 9 bases align to TRBD1. V lost 1 base, J lost 6 bases, and 1 base stayed unmatched. The germline CDR1 and CDR2 sequences are SGHNT and YYREEE (reference sequence). This CDR3 has 14 amino acids.

A single count supports this clone. The genes are TRBV6-1 and TRBJ1-6; 7 bases align to TRBD1. There are 14 residues in the CDR3. Trimming took 0 bases from V and 7 from J; bases not matched to a gene: 0. CDR1 is MNHNS and CDR2 is SASEGT in the germline V gene. The chain's CDR3 is CASSEAQGNSPLHF. The CDR3 bases are TGTGCCAGCAGTGAAGCACAGGGGAATTCACCCCTCCACTTT.